The 22 T cell receptor beta chains listed next were all sequenced from one sample in a study of CD8 T cells in seronegative destructive rheumatoid arthritis. Sequenced by immunoSEQ multiplex PCR; TCRdb stores in-frame clones only, minus some. The data show about 13,000 clones, with over 80% seen just once and around 28% held by the top ten. The specimen was CD8+ T cells from blood. These receptors were collected from a woman aged 30 to 50 with seronegative destructive rheumatoid arthritis.

The V call is TRBV28, the J call TRBJ2-5; TRBD2 aligns across 11 bases. CDR3 size: 15 residues. Germline lookup yields CDR1 MDHEN and CDR2 SYDVKM. J gave up 4 bases and V 6 bases, and 7 bases lay outside the gene matches. CDR3: CASSRTTSGVETQYF. The DNA of the CDR3 is TGTGCCAGCAGCAGAACGACTAGCGGGGTAGAGACCCAGTACTTC.

J is TRBJ1-1 and V is TRBV7-9; D possibly corresponds to TRBD1 (6 bases). Germline CDR1 is SEHNR and CDR2 is FQNEAQ (reference sequence). The V end lost 5 bases, the J end lost 2 bases, and 12 bases lay between the germline ends. The CDR3 is 14 residues long. DNA for the CDR3: TGTGCCAGCAGCCAATGGACAGATAACACTGAAGCTTTCTTT. This translates into CASSQWTDNTEAFF.

This clone was recorded once. The chain employs TRBV27 and TRBJ2-2, with a weak D call TRBD1 (5 bases). The CDR3 is 13 residues long. V lost 3 bases and J 7 bases, leaving 9 bases between the germline ends. The V gene's germline CDR1 is MNHEY and CDR2 SMNVEV (reference sequence). CDR3 sequence (DNA): TGTGCCAGCAGTTTCAGGGTCGTCGGGGAGCTGTTTTTT. This encodes CASSFRVVGELFF.

This clone has only one observation. The V and J genes are TRBV6-6 and TRBJ1-1; D may be TRBD1 (6 bases). Per the germline V gene, CDR1 is MNHNY and CDR2 is SVGAGI (reference sequence). The CDR3 spans 16 residues. Between the trimmed V and J ends, which lost 0 bases and 1 base, there was a span of 12 bases. CDR3 bases: TGTGCCAGCAGTTACTCTAACACAGGGTGGAACACTGAAGCTTTCTTT. Translation: CASSYSNTGWNTEAFF.

The V gene is TRBV28, the J gene TRBJ1-1; D not certain. Germline V gene sequence: CDR1 MDHEN, CDR2 SYDVKM. V was trimmed by 3 bases and J by 11 bases, leaving 13 bases between them. The CDR3 runs 12 residues. CDR3 residues: CASSFSGPRAFF. The CDR3 DNA is TGTGCCAGCAGTTTCTCCGGCCCGAGGGCTTTCTTT.

This sequence joins TRBV4-1 and TRBJ2-3; a weak D match, TRBD2 (6 bases). The CDR3 extends over 14 amino acids. Germline CDR1 and CDR2: MGHRA and YSYEKL. The germline V and J ends were trimmed by 0 bases and 4 bases, with 8 bases remaining between them. In DNA, the CDR3 is TGCGCCAGCAGCCAAGAGGGAGGCGCAGATACGCAGTATTTT. It specifies CASSQEGGADTQYF.

V and J are TRBV6-5 and TRBJ1-1; maybe TRBD1 (6 bases). CDR1 and CDR2 from the germline V gene are MNHEY and SVGAGI. The CDR3 contains 15 residues. V gave up 7 bases and J gave up 3 bases, with 18 bases separating them. CDR3: CASIFRTGRDTEAFF. In DNA form, the CDR3 reads TGTGCCAGCATATTTCGTACAGGGAGGGACACTGAAGCTTTCTTT.

This chain links TRBV9 with TRBJ1-2; TRBD1 matches 8 bases. The CDR3 length is 15 residues. The germline V gene has CDR1 SGDLS and CDR2 YYNGEE. J lost 5 bases, V lost 1 base, and 7 bases had no gene match. The CDR3 DNA follows: TGTGCCAGCAGCGTATTTACAGGGGGTGGATATGGCTACACCTTC. This gives the protein CASSVFTGGGYGYTF.

The chain recombines TRBV18 with TRBJ1-2; the D gene is possibly TRBD1 (6 bases). Germline-derived CDR1 and CDR2 are KGHSH and LQKENI. This CDR3 has 16 residues. V lost 7 bases, J lost 3 bases, and 21 bases lay in between. CDR3 in amino acids: CASFTPPFGGHYGYTF. The CDR3 nucleotides read TGTGCCAGCTTCACGCCCCCATTCGGGGGGCACTATGGCTACACCTTC.

The chain is built from TRBV27 and TRBJ1-2; 8 nucleotides align to TRBD1. Trimming took 5 bases from V and 8 from J; bases not matched to a gene: 10. This CDR3 comprises 14 residues. Per germline, CDR1 MNHEY and CDR2 SMNVEV (reference sequence). The CDR3 bases are TGTGCCAGCAGTCCAGACAGGGGATCACTCGGCTACACCTTC. It is translated as CASSPDRGSLGYTF.

This chain joins TRBV13 and TRBJ2-1; possible D gene TRBD1, 6 bases. V was shortened by 1 base and J by 8 bases, with 12 bases between the two germline ends. The CDR3 covers 14 residues. CDR1 and CDR2 (germline): PRHDT, FYEKMQ (reference sequence). The CDR3 coding sequence is TGTGCCAGCAGCTTAGAACCGCAGGGGCATGAGCAGTTCTTC. Protein sequence: CASSLEPQGHEQFF.

This chain connects TRBV15 to TRBJ2-2, with a tentative D call TRBD2 (6 bases). This CDR3 is built from 15 residues. Germline-derived CDR1 and CDR2 are LNHNV and YYDKDF (reference sequence). V lost 5 bases and J 2 bases, leaving 12 bases between the germline ends. CDR3 region: CATSPWDFNTGELFF. CDR3 DNA sequence: TGTGCCACCAGCCCTTGGGACTTTAACACCGGGGAGCTGTTTTTT. Combining the CDR3 with reference TRBV15 and TRBJ2-2 gives the whole variable domain DAMVIQNPRYQVTQFGKPVTLSCSQTLNHNVMYWYQQKSSQAPKLLFHYYDKDFNNEADTPDNFQSRRPNTSFCFLDIRSPGLGDTAMYLCATSPWDFNTGELFFGEGSRLTVL.

The chain uses TRBV4-1 and TRBJ1-2; D remains unclear. This CDR3 is built from 11 residues. The germline V gene has CDR1 MGHRA and CDR2 YSYEKL. Trimming took 1 base from V and 8 from J, leaving 5 bases between them. In DNA, the CDR3 is TGCGCCAGCAGCCAAGGTCAGGGCTACACCTTC. Protein: CASSQGQGYTF.

With respect to this clone: One junction end disagrees with the germline gene, perhaps due to a read error. This sequence joins TRBV7-6 and TRBJ2-2, with TRBD1 matching 7 bases. CDR3 length: 14 amino acids. Germline CDR1 SGHVS, CDR2 FNYEAQ. CDR3 bases: TGTGCCAGCAGCCAAGGGGGCGCGACCGGAGAGCTGTTTTTT. Translated: CASSQGGATGELFF.

This clone was seen a few times. V and J are TRBV28 and TRBJ1-1, with D unresolved. This CDR3 spans 13 amino acids. Trimming shortened V by 2 bases and J by 1 base, and 5 bases separated the two germline ends. Germline V CDR1 and CDR2: MDHEN, SYDVKM. CDR3 DNA sequence: TGTGCCAGCAGTTTAACTCCGAACACTGAAGCTTTCTTT. Its protein is CASSLTPNTEAFF.

The chain uses TRBV5-6 and TRBJ2-2; the D gene is possibly TRBD1 (6 bases). Germline V gene sequence: CDR1 SGHDT, CDR2 YYEEEE. This CDR3 comprises 14 residues. The V gene lost 3 bases and the J gene lost 4 bases, with 10 bases spanning the gap. CDR3 sequence: CASSSPRGTGELFF. The DNA for the CDR3 is TGTGCCAGCAGCTCCCCCAGGGGCACCGGGGAGCTGTTTTTT.

The V gene is TRBV7-3, the J gene TRBJ2-5; 7 positions agree with TRBD2. The CDR3 runs to 13 residues. Looked up from germline, CDR1 is SGHTA and CDR2 is FQGTGA. The V and J ends lost 1 base and 5 bases, in that order; junction bases with no gene match: 1. The CDR3 DNA reads as TGTGCCAGCAGCTTAAACGGGGGGGAGACCCAGTACTTC. The encoded protein is CASSLNGGETQYF.

J is TRBJ1-2 and V is TRBV6-5; D is unresolved. Trimming shortened V by 4 bases and J by 2 bases, and 11 bases separated the two germline ends. Germline CDR1 is MNHEY and CDR2 is SVGAGI. The CDR3 runs to 14 residues. The CDR3 bases are TGTGCCAGCAGTTCCGCTCCGGGGAACTATGGCTACACCTTC. Amino acids: CASSSAPGNYGYTF.

The chain carries TRBV2 and TRBJ2-7, with D perhaps TRBD1 (6 bases). There are 13 residues in the CDR3. The germline V gene has CDR1 SNHLY and CDR2 FYNNEI. The V end was cut by 2 bases, the J end by 3 bases, with 8 bases between. CDR3 sequence: CASSEWDNYEQYF. CDR3 sequence (DNA): TGTGCCAGCAGTGAATGGGACAACTACGAGCAGTACTTC.

The V call is TRBV7-7, the J call TRBJ2-1, with D perhaps matching TRBD1 (6 bases). The CDR3 has 16 residues. The germline V gene has CDR1 SSHAT and CDR2 FNYEAQ (reference sequence). V gave up 2 bases and J gave up 4 bases, with 15 bases separating them. The CDR3 DNA reads as TGTGCCAGCAGCTTACGGGGACATCCTCCATACAATGAGCAGTTCTTC. Translation: CASSLRGHPPYNEQFF.

This clone was observed a single time. This chain joins TRBV27 and TRBJ2-5; TRBD1 might be the D (5 bases). With 3 bases removed from V and 5 bases from J, the gap between germline ends came to 10 bases. The CDR3 has 13 amino acids. Germline V gene lookup returns CDR1 MNHEY and CDR2 SMNVEV (reference sequence). Here the CDR3 DNA reads TGTGCCAGCAGTTTCGGACACACGGAGACCCAGTACTTC. This gives the protein CASSFGHTETQYF.

This clone was counted a single time. J is TRBJ2-7 and V is TRBV6-1, with TRBD1 as a possible D gene (5 bases). Germline values: CDR1 MNHNS, CDR2 SASEGT. This CDR3 comprises 13 residues. V gave up 6 bases and J gave up 5 bases, with 14 bases separating them. As DNA, the CDR3 is TGTGCCAGCAGAGAGGCAGGGTCCAACGAGCAGTACGTC. It yields the protein CASREAGSNEQYV.